Reported below is one T cell receptor beta chain. Its antigen is not identified. The PCR was carried out with 60 Vbeta primers and 13 Jbeta primers. Sequencing used immunoSEQ multiplex PCR; TCRdb keeps in-frame clones, though not all of them. The sample has 250,000 to 300,000 clones, about 90% seen once; the top ten hold 1.7%. This specimen comes from a study of cytomegalovirus exposure and HLA in healthy donors. Study results and caveats: Clonal expansion, a later analysis showed, was greater in HLA-associated TCR beta chains than in equally common others. Presence/absence analyses assumed roughly uniform sequencing depth across donors. The number of N-insertions in an Asian-associated ancestry cluster was reportedly below the roughly 670-donor mean in a later analysis.

The CDR3 is made up of 11 amino acids. Germline CDR1 reads LNHDA; CDR2 reads SQIVND (reference sequence). With 3 bases removed from V and 10 bases from J, the gap between germline ends came to 8 bases. Sequenced input: PBMCs. The V call is TRBV19, the J call TRBJ2-3; D is uncertain. The TCR sequence derives from a girl aged 2 to 9 in good health and CMV-seronegative. The CDR3 bases are TGTGCCAGTAGTATTAATCGTGCGCAGTATTTT. It encodes CASSINRAQYF.